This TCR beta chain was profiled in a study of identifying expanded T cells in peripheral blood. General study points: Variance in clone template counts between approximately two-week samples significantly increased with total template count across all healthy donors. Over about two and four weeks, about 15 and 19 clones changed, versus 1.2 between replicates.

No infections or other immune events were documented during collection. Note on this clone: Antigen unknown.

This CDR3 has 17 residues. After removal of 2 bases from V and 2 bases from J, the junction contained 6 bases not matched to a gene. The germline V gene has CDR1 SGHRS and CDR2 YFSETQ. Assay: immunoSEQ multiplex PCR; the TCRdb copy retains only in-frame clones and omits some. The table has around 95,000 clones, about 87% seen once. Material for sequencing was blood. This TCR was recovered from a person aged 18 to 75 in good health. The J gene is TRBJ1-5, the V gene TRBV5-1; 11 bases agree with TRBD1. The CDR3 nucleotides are TGCGCCAGCAGCTTATCCCCGGGACAGGGGGGCAATCAGCCCCAGCATTTT. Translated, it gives CASSLSPGQGGNQPQHF.